The rows below give T cell receptor beta chains drawn from one sample of a study of control samples from healthy donors and cancer patients. Repertoires were generated with immunoSEQ multiplex PCR, while TCRdb's copy carries only in-frame clones and drops some. This table holds 100,000 to 150,000 clones, roughly 87% found once. What was sequenced was blood. The receptor set was obtained from a man younger than 35 in good health. CDR3s include the opening cysteine and the closing phenylalanine or tryptophan. A D gene is named only where the DNA matches it firmly. The listing skips clone size in some rows; elsewhere it reads once, few, many or a size class.

j_call | v_call | d_call | clone_size | cdr3_aa | cdr3_nt
TRBJ2-4 | TRBV3-1/TRBV3-2 | TRBD2 | . | CASSQGEGAKNIQYF | TGTGCCAGCAGCCAAGGGGAGGGGGCCAAAAACATTCAGTACTTC
TRBJ1-1 | TRBV5-1 | . | . | CASSHELGAEAFF | TGCGCCAGCAGCCACGAGCTAGGGGCTGAAGCTTTCTTT
TRBJ2-5 | TRBV20-1 | . | . | CSASVASGTQYF | TGCAGTGCTAGTGTAGCATCAGGGACCCAGTACTTC
TRBJ2-7 | TRBV11-2 | . | . | CASSLDIYEQYF | TGTGCCAGCAGCTTAGATATCTACGAGCAGTACTTC
TRBJ2-7 | TRBV18 | . | . | CASSGDNHRSYEQYF | TGTGCCAGCTCGGGAGACAACCACCGCTCCTACGAGCAGTACTTC
TRBJ2-5 | TRBV30 | . | once | CAWTQQETQYF | TGTGCCTGGACACAACAAGAGACCCAGTACTTC
TRBJ1-1 | TRBV11-2 | TRBD1 | . | CASAGGRNTEAFF | TGTGCCAGCGCAGGGGGCCGGAACACTGAAGCTTTCTTT
TRBJ1-2 | TRBV19 | TRBD1 | . | CACKLEDRDGGYTF | TGTGCCTGCAAGCTTGAAGACAGGGATGGTGGCTACACCTTC
TRBJ1-2 | TRBV30 | . | few | CACGHDYGYTF | TGTGCCTGTGGGCATGACTATGGCTACACCTTC
TRBJ1-1 | TRBV15 | . | . | CATSRTTGRPFEAFF | TGTGCCACCAGCAGAACGACAGGTCGCCCCTTCGAAGCTTTCTTT
TRBJ1-2 | TRBV7-2 | . | . | CASSLRSELYGYTF | TGTGCCAGCAGCCTCAGGTCAGAGCTTTATGGCTACACCTTC
TRBJ2-1 | TRBV7-9 | . | . | CASPPRSGRDFPEDNEQFF | TGTGCCAGCCCACCCAGGTCCGGGCGGGACTTCCCTGAAGACAATGAGCAGTTCTTC
TRBJ2-1 | TRBV19 | . | . | CASGRDGYYNEQFF | TGTGCCAGTGGGCGGGACGGGTATTACAATGAGCAGTTCTTC
TRBJ1-2 | TRBV19 | TRBD1 | . | CASSSRGRTNYGYTF | TGTGCCAGTAGTAGCAGGGGGCGGACTAACTATGGCTACACCTTC
TRBJ2-1 | TRBV14 | TRBD2 | . | CASSWTSGTYNEQFF | TGTGCCAGCAGTTGGACTAGCGGAACCTACAATGAGCAGTTCTTC
TRBJ2-3 | TRBV10-3 | TRBD1 | . | CAISESLGAGTGTDTQYF | TGTGCCATCAGTGAGTCGTTGGGCGCTGGGACAGGCACAGATACGCAGTATTTT
TRBJ2-7 | TRBV15 | . | . | CATSQPGSSYEQYF | TGTGCCACCAGCCAGCCGGGGAGCTCCTACGAGCAGTACTTC
TRBJ1-2 | TRBV27 | TRBD1 | . | CASTPRQGRAYGYTF | TGTGCCAGCACGCCTCGACAGGGACGAGCCTATGGCTACACCTTC
TRBJ1-3 | TRBV2 | . | few | CASSVGGSGNTIYF | TGTGCCAGCAGTGTGGGAGGCTCTGGAAACACCATATATTTT
TRBJ1-2 | TRBV14 | TRBD1 | . | CASSRGQGALGYTF | TGTGCCAGCAGCCGGGGACAGGGGGCGCTTGGCTACACCTTC
TRBJ2-5 | TRBV28 | . | . | CASSPVYGAETQYF | TGTGCCAGCAGCCCCGTTTATGGGGCAGAGACCCAGTACTTC
TRBJ2-7 | TRBV9 | TRBD1 | . | CASSVDRGSREQYF | TGTGCCAGCAGCGTAGACAGGGGGTCGAGAGAGCAGTACTTC
TRBJ2-5 | TRBV9 | TRBD1 | once | CASSLTGTEETQYF | TGTGCCAGCAGCTTAACCGGGACAGAAGAGACCCAGTACTTC
TRBJ2-1 | TRBV10-3 | . | . | CAISAPGGSNEQFF | TGTGCCATCAGTGCGCCCGGGGGATCCAATGAGCAGTTCTTC
TRBJ1-1 | TRBV29-1 | . | once | CSVGMLGTEAFF | TGCAGCGTCGGGATGTTAGGTACTGAAGCTTTCTTT
TRBJ1-6 | TRBV7-9 | . | . | CASSRSGGVIIDSPLHF | TGTGCCAGCAGCCGAAGTGGCGGGGTAATAATTGATTCACCCCTCCACTTT
TRBJ2-2 | TRBV7-2 | TRBD1 | . | CAIPQAQGARGGELFF | TGTGCCATCCCCCAAGCGCAGGGGGCGCGGGGCGGGGAGCTGTTTTTT
TRBJ2-7 | TRBV4-1 | . | . | CASSQDRSAYEQYF | TGCGCCAGCAGCCAAGATCGGTCAGCCTACGAGCAGTACTTC
TRBJ2-1 | TRBV12-3/TRBV12-4 | TRBD2 | . | CASHIAGGDEQFF | TGTGCCAGCCATATTGCGGGAGGGGATGAGCAGTTCTTC
TRBJ1-4 | TRBV2 | . | . | CASRARLEGEKLFF | TGTGCCAGCAGGGCCAGACTTGAAGGTGAAAAACTGTTTTTT
TRBJ2-7 | TRBV19 | TRBD2 | once | CASSPGTTYEQYF | TGTGCCAGTAGTCCTGGGACTACCTACGAGCAGTACTTC
TRBJ1-1 | TRBV2 | TRBD1 | once | CASARQGVNTEAFF | TGTGCCAGCGCCCGACAGGGGGTGAACACTGAAGCTTTCTTT
TRBJ2-7 | TRBV5-1 | . | . | CASSLGGVASYEQYF | TGCGCCAGCAGCTTGGGTGGGGTGGCGTCCTACGAGCAGTACTTC
TRBJ1-1 | TRBV5-1 | . | . | CASSLVGGINTEAFF | TGCGCCAGCAGCTTGGTTGGGGGGATCAACACTGAAGCTTTCTTT
TRBJ1-5 | TRBV28 | . | . | CAIRHRNRNQPQHF | TGTGCCATACGTCACAGGAATAGGAATCAGCCCCAGCATTTT
TRBJ2-3 | TRBV7-2 | TRBD2 | . | CASSLGPERELVTDTQYF | TGTGCCAGCAGCTTAGGCCCCGAGCGGGAACTAGTCACAGATACGCAGTATTTT
TRBJ1-1 | TRBV10-2 | TRBD1 | . | CASSESQGQGEAFF | TGCGCCAGCAGTGAGTCTCAGGGACAGGGTGAAGCTTTCTTT
TRBJ2-3 | TRBV29-1 | TRBD1 | few | CSVEGTGGSDTQYF | TGCAGCGTCGAAGGGACAGGGGGCTCAGATACGCAGTATTTT
TRBJ2-1 | TRBV6-5 | TRBD2 | . | CASSYRGVYNEQFF | TGTGCCAGCAGTTACCGGGGGGTCTACAATGAGCAGTTCTTC
TRBJ1-1 | TRBV6-1 | . | . | CASSEVGGHGEAFF | TGTGCCAGCAGTGAAGTTGGGGGCCATGGTGAAGCTTTCTTT
TRBJ2-7 | TRBV6-1 | . | . | CASSEWERMTYEQYF | TGTGCCAGCAGTGAATGGGAGCGGATGACCTACGAGCAGTACTTC
TRBJ1-1 | TRBV5-1 | TRBD1 | . | CASRTGGKTEAFF | TGCGCCAGCAGGACAGGGGGGAAAACTGAAGCTTTCTTT
TRBJ1-2 | TRBV10-3 | . | . | CAISSTYRDNYGYTF | TGTGCCATCAGCTCCACCTACCGGGACAACTATGGCTACACCTTC
TRBJ1-2 | TRBV25-1 | . | . | CASQWGGPLLYGYTF | TGTGCCTCCCAATGGGGGGGCCCTCTCCTCTATGGCTACACCTTC